Listed here are 6 T cell receptor beta chains from one sample, sequenced in a study of Ad26.COV2.S vaccination and SARS-CoV-2 variants. Treatment reported: 19 received Ad26.COV2.S at low or high dose, single or two shots; roughly 5 received placebo; per-sample allocation not given. Collection of samples fell on day 63 after the first vaccine or placebo injection. This table comes from immunoSEQ multiplex PCR, and its TCRdb copy is limited to in-frame clones, with some not included. The sample holds hundreds of thousands of clones; 75% to 90% are singletons and the top ten take roughly a tenth. The starting material was peripheral blood, obtained in a trial of Ad26.COV2.S vaccine versus placebo. The receptors were gathered from a person aged 18-60 years who received the Ad26.COV2.S COVID-19 vaccine or a placebo.

This sequence joins TRBV28 and TRBJ1-2; D not certain. The germline V gene encodes CDR1 MDHEN and CDR2 SYDVKM. The CDR3 has 14 residues. Trimming left V 5 bases short and J 8 bases short, with 18 bases between. For the CDR3, the DNA is TGTGCCAGCAGTAGTGACTACAGCTCTATGGGCTACACCTTC. Translating it yields CASSSDYSSMGYTF.

This clone has a single count. The chain carries TRBV19 and TRBJ1-5, with a weak D call TRBD1 (5 bases). The CDR3 length is 13 residues. With 4 bases removed from V and 7 bases from J, the gap between germline ends came to 11 bases. CDR1 is LNHDA, CDR2 SQIVND, per germline (reference sequence). CDR3 DNA: TGTGCCAGTAGTACAGGGATGCGCCAGCCCCAGCATTTT. This codes for CASSTGMRQPQHF.

The chain employs TRBV28 and TRBJ1-2; D unclear. The CDR3 runs 16 residues. The germline gives CDR1 MDHEN, CDR2 SYDVKM. V dropped 3 bases and J dropped 0 bases, with 14 bases sitting between them. This CDR3 reads CASSFRHLRPNYGYTF. In nucleotides, the CDR3 is TGTGCCAGCAGTTTCCGGCACCTGCGACCTAACTATGGCTACACCTTC.

This clone has only a few counts. J is TRBJ1-5 and V is TRBV10-3; TRBD1 matches at 8 bases. Trimming cost V 5 bases and J 11 bases; bases outside gene matches: 14. The CDR3 totals 15 residues. Germline V gene data show CDR1 as ENHRY and CDR2 as SYGVKD. The chain's CDR3 is CAISPGQASIMSQHF. DNA of the CDR3: TGTGCCATCAGTCCGGGACAGGCCTCCATAATGTCCCAGCATTTT.

This sequence joins TRBV18 and TRBJ2-5; TRBD1 matches 10 bases. The length of the CDR3 is 14 residues. Germline CDR1 KGHSH, CDR2 LQKENI. The J segment lost 3 bases and the V segment lost 5 bases, leaving 3 bases of the junction unmatched. The CDR3 DNA reads as TGTGCCAGCTCAATCGGGACAGGGGAAGAGACCCAGTACTTC. Its protein is CASSIGTGEETQYF.

This clone was observed once. Distinct nucleotide sequences in the sample also encode this CDR3. The chain combines TRBV5-1 with TRBJ2-5; D possibly corresponds to TRBD1 (5 bases). The CDR3 has 13 amino acids. Germline V gives CDR1 SGHRS, CDR2 YFSETQ. The V end was cut by 0 bases, the J end by 2 bases, with 5 bases between. DNA for the CDR3: TGCGCCAGCAGCTTGGGACAGCAAGAGACCCAGTACTTC. Residues: CASSLGQQETQYF.